This T cell receptor beta chain derives from a study of post-analysis software for immune sequencing data. Overall study context: The cohort encompassed relapsing-remitting, secondary progressive and progressive-relapsing multiple sclerosis disease courses.

Tagging with unique molecular identifiers was a feature of the TCR beta cDNA libraries. The authors obtained roughly 0.5 million cDNA molecules from around 1 to 9.1 million T cells. TCRdb reprocessed the PCR reads via MiXCR and lists one record per CDR3 protein. The sample has 350,000 to 450,000 distinct CDR3 sequences, 30% to 40% seen once. Whole-study findings and limits: Versus controls, multiple sclerosis patients showed significantly lower diversity (normalized Chao1). In patients, TRBV5-6, TRBV5-1 and TRBV20-1 belonged to four or five TRBV segments found more frequently than in controls. Clustering by F measure revealed strong co-clustering among samples prepared together in one batch.

Note on this clonotype: Its antigen is unknown.

The junction had 16 bases not matched to a gene; V was cut back by 4 bases and J by 7 bases. CDR3 length equals 19 residues. CDR1 is MNHEY, CDR2 SVGAGI, per germline. This receptor was identified in a girl aged 2 to 9 with multiple sclerosis. V and J are TRBV6-5 and TRBJ2-1, with 13 positions matching TRBD2. Sequencing used blood. CDR3 region: CASSFLGTSGVGGRNEQFF. CDR3 nucleotide sequence: TGTGCCAGCAGTTTCTTGGGGACTAGCGGGGTCGGGGGGAGAAATGAGCAGTTCTTC.